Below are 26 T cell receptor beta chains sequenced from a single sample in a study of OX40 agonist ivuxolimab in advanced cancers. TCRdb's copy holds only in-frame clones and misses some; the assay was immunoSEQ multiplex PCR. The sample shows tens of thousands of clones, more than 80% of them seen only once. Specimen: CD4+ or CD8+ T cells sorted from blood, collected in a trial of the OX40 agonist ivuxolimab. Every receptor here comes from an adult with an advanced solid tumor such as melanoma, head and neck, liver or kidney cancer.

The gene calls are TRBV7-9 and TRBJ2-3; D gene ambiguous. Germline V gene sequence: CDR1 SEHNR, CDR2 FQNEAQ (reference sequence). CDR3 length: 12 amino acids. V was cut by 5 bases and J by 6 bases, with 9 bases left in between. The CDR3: CASSPGGDTQYF. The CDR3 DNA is TGTGCCAGCAGCCCCGGTGGTGATACGCAGTATTTT.

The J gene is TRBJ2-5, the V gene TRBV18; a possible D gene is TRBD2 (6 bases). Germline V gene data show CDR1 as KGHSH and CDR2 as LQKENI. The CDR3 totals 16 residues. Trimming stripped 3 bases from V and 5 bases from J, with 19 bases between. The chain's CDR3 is CASSPTRGAPLETQYF. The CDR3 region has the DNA TGTGCCAGCTCACCGACACGCGGGGCGCCCCTTGAGACCCAGTACTTC.

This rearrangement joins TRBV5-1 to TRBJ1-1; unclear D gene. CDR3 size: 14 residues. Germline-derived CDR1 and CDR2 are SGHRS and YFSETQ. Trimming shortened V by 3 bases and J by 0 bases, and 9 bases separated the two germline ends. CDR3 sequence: CASSYSSMNTEAFF. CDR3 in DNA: TGCGCCAGCAGCTATTCATCGATGAACACTGAAGCTTTCTTT.

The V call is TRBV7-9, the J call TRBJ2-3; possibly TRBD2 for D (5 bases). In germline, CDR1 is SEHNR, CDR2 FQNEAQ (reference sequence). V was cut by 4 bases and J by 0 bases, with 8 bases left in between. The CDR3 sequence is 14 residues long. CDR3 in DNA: TGTGCCAGCAGCTCCTGGGAGAGCACAGATACGCAGTATTTT. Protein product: CASSSWESTDTQYF.

The CDR3 is CASSLDPDRQETQYF. The CDR3 region has the DNA TGTGCCAGCAGCTTAGATCCCGACAGACAAGAGACCCAGTACTTC. This chain links TRBV11-3 with TRBJ2-5; D is perhaps TRBD1 (5 bases). The CDR3 spans 15 residues. The germline V and J ends were trimmed by 0 bases and 2 bases, with 10 bases remaining between them. Germline V gene data show CDR1 as SGHNT and CDR2 as YENEEA.

CDR3 region: CAWSVGGRDTQYF. In DNA form, the CDR3 reads TGTGCCTGGAGTGTAGGTGGCAGGGATACGCAGTATTTT. This chain connects TRBV30 to TRBJ2-3; D gene unclear. Deletions cut 0 bases from V and 6 bases from J, with 10 bases between. Germline CDR1 GTSNPN, CDR2 SVGIG (reference sequence). There are 13 residues in the CDR3.

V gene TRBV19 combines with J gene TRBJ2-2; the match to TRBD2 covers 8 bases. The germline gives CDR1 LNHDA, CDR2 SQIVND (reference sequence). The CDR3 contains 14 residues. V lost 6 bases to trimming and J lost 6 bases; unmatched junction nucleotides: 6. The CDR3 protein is CASRMGLGAGELFF. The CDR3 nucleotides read TGTGCCAGTAGAATGGGACTAGGAGCCGGGGAGCTGTTTTTT. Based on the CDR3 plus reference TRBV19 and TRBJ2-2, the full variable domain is DGGITQSPKYLFRKEGQNVTLSCEQNLNHDAMYWYRQDPGQGLRLIYYSQIVNDFQKGDIAEGYSVSREKKESFPLTVTSAQKNPTAFYLCASRMGLGAGELFFGEGSRLTVL.

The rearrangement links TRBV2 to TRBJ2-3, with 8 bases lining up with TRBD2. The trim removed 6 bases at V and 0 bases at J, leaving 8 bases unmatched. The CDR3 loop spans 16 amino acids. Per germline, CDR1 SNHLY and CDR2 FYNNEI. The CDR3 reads CASRRASGLSTDTQYF. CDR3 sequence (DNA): TGTGCCAGCAGAAGGGCTAGCGGGCTTAGCACAGATACGCAGTATTTT.

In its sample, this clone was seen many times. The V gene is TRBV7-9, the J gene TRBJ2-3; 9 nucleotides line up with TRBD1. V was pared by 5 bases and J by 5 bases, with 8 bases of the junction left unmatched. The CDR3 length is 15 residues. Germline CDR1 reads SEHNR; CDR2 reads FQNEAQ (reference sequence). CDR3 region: CASSTRDRVRDTQYF. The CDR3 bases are TGTGCCAGCAGCACCCGGGACAGGGTTCGAGATACGCAGTATTTT. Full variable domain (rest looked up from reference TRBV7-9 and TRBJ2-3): DTGVSQNPRHKITKRGQNVTFRCDPISEHNRLYWYRQTLGQGPEFLTYFQNEAQLEKSRLLSDRFSAERPKGSFSTLEIQRTEQGDSAMYLCASSTRDRVRDTQYFGPGTRLTVL.

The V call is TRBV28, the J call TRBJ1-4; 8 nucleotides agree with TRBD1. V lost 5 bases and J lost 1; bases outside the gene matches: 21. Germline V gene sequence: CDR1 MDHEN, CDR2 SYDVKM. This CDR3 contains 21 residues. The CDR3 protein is CASSGDYGQGTIVGTNEKLFF. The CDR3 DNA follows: TGTGCCAGCAGTGGGGACTACGGACAGGGAACGATTGTTGGAACTAATGAAAAACTGTTTTTT.

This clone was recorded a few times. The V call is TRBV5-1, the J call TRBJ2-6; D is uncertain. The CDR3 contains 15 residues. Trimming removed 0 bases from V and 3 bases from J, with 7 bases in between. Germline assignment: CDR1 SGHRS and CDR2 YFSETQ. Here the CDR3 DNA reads TGCGCCAGCAGCTTGGATGGGGTTGGGGCCAACGTCCTGACTTTC. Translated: CASSLDGVGANVLTF.

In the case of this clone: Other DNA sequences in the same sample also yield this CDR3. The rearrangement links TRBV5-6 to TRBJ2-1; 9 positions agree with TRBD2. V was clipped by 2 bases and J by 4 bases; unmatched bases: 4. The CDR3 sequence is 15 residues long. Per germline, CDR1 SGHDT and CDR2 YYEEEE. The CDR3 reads CASSFSGGLYNEQFF. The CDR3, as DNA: TGTGCCAGCAGCTTTAGCGGGGGCCTATACAATGAGCAGTTCTTC.

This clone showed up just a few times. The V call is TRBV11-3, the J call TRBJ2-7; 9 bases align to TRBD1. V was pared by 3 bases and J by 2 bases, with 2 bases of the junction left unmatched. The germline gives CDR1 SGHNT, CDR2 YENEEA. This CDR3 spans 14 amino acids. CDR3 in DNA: TGTGCCAGCAGCTTCGGGACAGGGCCCTACGAGCAGTACTTC. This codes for CASSFGTGPYEQYF.

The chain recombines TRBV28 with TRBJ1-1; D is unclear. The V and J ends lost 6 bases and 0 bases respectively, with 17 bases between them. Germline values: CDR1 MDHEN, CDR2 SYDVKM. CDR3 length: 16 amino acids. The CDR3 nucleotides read TGTGCCAGCAGGCACGAAAAGAGTAATATGAACACTGAAGCTTTCTTT. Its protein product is CASRHEKSNMNTEAFF.

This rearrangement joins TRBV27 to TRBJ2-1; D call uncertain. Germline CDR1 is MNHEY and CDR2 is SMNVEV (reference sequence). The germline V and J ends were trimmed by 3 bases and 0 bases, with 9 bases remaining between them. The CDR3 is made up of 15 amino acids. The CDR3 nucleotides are TGTGCCAGCAGTTTGTTTGGATTCTCCTACAATGAGCAGTTCTTC. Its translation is CASSLFGFSYNEQFF.

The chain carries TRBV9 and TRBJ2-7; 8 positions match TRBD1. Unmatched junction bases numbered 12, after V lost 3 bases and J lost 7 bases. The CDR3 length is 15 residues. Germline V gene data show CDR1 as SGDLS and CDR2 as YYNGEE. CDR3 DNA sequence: TGTGCCAGCAGCGGCGGGACAGGTGTGTGGGGGGAGCAGTACTTC. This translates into CASSGGTGVWGEQYF.

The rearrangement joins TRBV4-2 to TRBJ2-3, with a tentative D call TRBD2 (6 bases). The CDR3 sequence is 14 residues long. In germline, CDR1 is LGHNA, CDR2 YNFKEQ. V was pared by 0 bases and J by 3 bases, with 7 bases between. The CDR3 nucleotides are TGTGCCAGCAGCCAAGATCTAGCGACAGATACGCAGTATTTT. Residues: CASSQDLATDTQYF.

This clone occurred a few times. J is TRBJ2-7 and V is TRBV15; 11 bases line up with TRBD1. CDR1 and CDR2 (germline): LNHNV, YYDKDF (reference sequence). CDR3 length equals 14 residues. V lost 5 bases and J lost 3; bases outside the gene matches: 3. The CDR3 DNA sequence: TGTGCCACCAGCTGGGGACAGGGGGACTACGAGCAGTACTTC. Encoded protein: CATSWGQGDYEQYF.

This CDR3 reads CASSGPGLPGELFF. The CDR3 DNA reads as TGTGCCAGCAGCGGCCCGGGACTACCCGGGGAGCTGTTTTTT. The chain links TRBV9 to TRBJ2-2, with TRBD2 matching 7 bases. CDR3 size: 14 residues. CDR1 is SGDLS, CDR2 YYNGEE, per germline. V lost 3 bases, J lost 6 bases, and 5 bases stayed unmatched.

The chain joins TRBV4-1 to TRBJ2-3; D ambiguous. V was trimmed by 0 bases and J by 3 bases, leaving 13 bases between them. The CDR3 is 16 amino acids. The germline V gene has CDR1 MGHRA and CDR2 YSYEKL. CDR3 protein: CASSQEVDPRTDTQYF. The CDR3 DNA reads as TGCGCCAGCAGCCAAGAGGTCGACCCGCGAACAGATACGCAGTATTTT.

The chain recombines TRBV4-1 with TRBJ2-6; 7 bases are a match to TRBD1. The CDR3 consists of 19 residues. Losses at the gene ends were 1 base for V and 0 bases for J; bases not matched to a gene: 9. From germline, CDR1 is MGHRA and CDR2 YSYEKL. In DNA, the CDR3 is TGCGCCAGCAGCCAAGGAAGGGGGACAGCCAGCTCTGGGGCCAACGTCCTGACTTTC. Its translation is CASSQGRGTASSGANVLTF.

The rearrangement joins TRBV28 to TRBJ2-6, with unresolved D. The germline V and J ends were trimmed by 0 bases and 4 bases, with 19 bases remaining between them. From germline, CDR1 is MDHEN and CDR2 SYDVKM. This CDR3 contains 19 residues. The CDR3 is CASSLWGRSRLKGANVLTF. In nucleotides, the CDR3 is TGTGCCAGCAGTTTATGGGGCAGGTCTAGGCTTAAAGGGGCCAACGTCCTGACTTTC.

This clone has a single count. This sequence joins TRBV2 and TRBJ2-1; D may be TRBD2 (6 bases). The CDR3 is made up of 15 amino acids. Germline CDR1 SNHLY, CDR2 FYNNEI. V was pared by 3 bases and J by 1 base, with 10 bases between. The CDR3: CASSDRAGSYNEQFF. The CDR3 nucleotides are TGTGCCAGCAGTGACAGGGCGGGATCCTACAATGAGCAGTTCTTC.

The DNA for the CDR3 is TGCGCCAGCAGCTTGGGCCTAGCGGGTCAAGAGACCCAGTACTTC. Amino acids: CASSLGLAGQETQYF. The chain recombines TRBV5-1 with TRBJ2-5; 8 nucleotides line up with TRBD2. V dropped 0 bases and J dropped 2; count of bases not matched to a gene: 3. There are 15 residues in the CDR3. CDR1 and CDR2 (germline): SGHRS, YFSETQ.

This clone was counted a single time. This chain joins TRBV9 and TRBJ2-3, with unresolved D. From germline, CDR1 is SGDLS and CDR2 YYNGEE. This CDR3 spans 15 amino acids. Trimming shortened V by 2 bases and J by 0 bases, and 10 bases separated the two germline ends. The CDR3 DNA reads TGTGCCAGCAGCGTTGACAAGTATAGCACAGATACGCAGTATTTT. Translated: CASSVDKYSTDTQYF.

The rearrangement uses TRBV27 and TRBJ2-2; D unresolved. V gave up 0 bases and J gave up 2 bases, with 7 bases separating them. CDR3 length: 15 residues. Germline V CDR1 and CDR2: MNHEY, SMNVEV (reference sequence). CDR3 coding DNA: TGTGCCAGCAGTTTATCGAGCCTCAACACCGGGGAGCTGTTTTTT. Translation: CASSLSSLNTGELFF.